Described below is a single T cell receptor (beta chain) sequence and its context. Its target is unknown. From germline, CDR1 is LNHDA and CDR2 SQIVND (reference sequence). The CDR3 totals 17 residues. V gave up 6 bases and J gave up 4 bases; unmatched junction bases: 17. This sample is drawn from a study of cytomegalovirus exposure and HLA in healthy donors. Study observations and caveats: Among the sequence variants, a highly shared cluster was likely an artifact of sequencing.

13 Jbeta primers and 60 Vbeta primers were used for the PCR. Libraries were prepared by immunoSEQ multiplex PCR; TCRdb keeps only in-frame clonotypes and omits some of them. The sample contains about 110,000 clones, around 75% of which appear only once. This TCR was recovered from a woman under 40 in good health and CMV-seronegative. Specimen: PBMCs. This chain uses TRBV19 with TRBJ1-2; 7 positions agree with TRBD1. The CDR3 region is CASSRSSSTGPSYGYTF. The CDR3 DNA reads TGTGCCAGTAGCCGCTCCTCCTCGACAGGGCCCTCCTATGGCTACACCTTC.